Below are 27 T cell receptor beta chains sequenced from a single sample in a study of T-cell memory formation after mild COVID-19. TCRdb reanalysed the 5' RACE reads using MiXCR and keeps one entry per CDR3 protein. The sample lists about 430,000 distinct CDR3 sequences, roughly 24% occurring once. The source material was PBMCs or a T cell subset sorted from them (not recorded which). These receptors were obtained from an adult woman who had mild COVID-19 (a few samples of this study predate the infection). Cell type and time point are not known.

There are a few counts of this clonotype. The chain uses TRBV5-1 and TRBJ2-1, with D perhaps TRBD1 or TRBD2 (5 bases each). Germline lookup yields CDR1 SGHRS and CDR2 YFSETQ. The V end lost 2 bases, the J end lost 4 bases, and 13 bases lay between the germline ends. The CDR3 spans 15 residues. The DNA for the CDR3 is TGCGCCAGCAGCTTCAGGGACCGAGGTTACAATGAGCAGTTCTTC. This translates into CASSFRDRGYNEQFF.

The chain combines TRBV20-1 with TRBJ1-5; D might be TRBD1 (6 bases). This CDR3 is built from 14 residues. The V end lost 1 base, the J end lost 7 bases, and 14 bases lay between the germline ends. Germline CDR1 DFQATT, CDR2 SNEGSKA (reference sequence). CDR3 residues: CSARAPGGSQPQHF. The CDR3 coding sequence is TGCAGTGCTAGAGCCCCGGGGGGCAGCCAGCCCCAGCATTTT.

This clonotype was recorded a few times. This chain uses TRBV5-1 with TRBJ2-1; the D gene is possibly TRBD2 (5 bases). The germline gives CDR1 SGHRS, CDR2 YFSETQ. V gave up 0 bases and J gave up 7 bases, with 23 bases separating them. The CDR3 runs 18 residues. CDR3 DNA sequence: TGCGCCAGCAGCTTGGTCCAAATTTCATTCGTCCGGGATAATGAGCAGTTCTTC. Amino acids: CASSLVQISFVRDNEQFF.

The rearrangement links TRBV18 to TRBJ2-3, with TRBD1 identical over 9 bases. The CDR3 sequence is 15 residues long. Germline V CDR1 and CDR2: KGHSH, LQKENI. After removal of 4 bases from V and 2 bases from J, the junction contained 4 bases not matched to a gene. CDR3 DNA: TGTGCCAGCTCACTTGGGACAGGGTCCACAGATACGCAGTATTTT. It yields the protein CASSLGTGSTDTQYF.

This chain uses TRBV20-1 with TRBJ2-1; 10 nucleotides align to TRBD2. The CDR3 loop spans 14 amino acids. The V gene end was trimmed by 6 bases and the J gene end by 7 bases; junction bases not matched to a gene: 9. Germline V lookup: CDR1 DFQATT, CDR2 SNEGSKA (reference sequence). The CDR3 loop reads CSAPGLAVQNEQFF. The CDR3 DNA reads TGCAGTGCCCCCGGACTAGCGGTCCAAAATGAGCAGTTCTTC.

V usage is TRBV29-1 and J usage is TRBJ2-2; D remains ambiguous. The germline gives CDR1 SQVTM, CDR2 ANQGSEA. Trimming took off 4 bases at V and 1 base at J, with 10 bases between the two ends. The CDR3 is made up of 14 amino acids. In nucleotides, the CDR3 is TGCAGCGTTGTGGGAAGAGAGAACACCGGGGAGCTGTTTTTT. This translates into CSVVGRENTGELFF.

As DNA, the CDR3 is TGTGCCAGCAGCCCTTCGGGCACTCCAGGAAACACCATATATTTT. This encodes CASSPSGTPGNTIYF. The gene calls are TRBV6-5 and TRBJ1-3, with D unresolved. The V and J ends lost 6 bases and 4 bases respectively, with 16 bases between them. The CDR3 is 15 residues long. Germline CDR1 MNHEY, CDR2 SVGAGI.

This clonotype came up a few times. The gene calls are TRBV12-3 or TRBV12-4 and TRBJ1-6; weak D call: TRBD1 (5 bases). Trimming took 3 bases from V and 4 from J, leaving 13 bases between them. The CDR3 length is 16 residues. The CDR3 DNA reads as TGTGCCAGCAGTTTGGACATTACCTCGTATAATTCACCCCTCCACTTT. Protein sequence: CASSLDITSYNSPLHF.

This chain joins TRBV6-6 and TRBJ2-2; D might be TRBD1 (6 bases). Germline V CDR1 and CDR2: MNHNY, SVGAGI (reference sequence). The ends were cut back, 7 bases at V and 3 bases at J, with 27 bases in the middle. The CDR3 extends over 19 amino acids. CDR3 protein: CASKAVQGRGLAYTGELFF. The DNA for the CDR3 is TGTGCCAGCAAGGCCGTACAGGGCCGTGGACTCGCGTACACCGGGGAGCTGTTTTTT.

This clonotype came up once. The J gene is TRBJ2-7, the V gene TRBV5-1; no reliable D call. Trimming took 4 bases from V and 4 from J, leaving 6 bases between them. The germline gives CDR1 SGHRS, CDR2 YFSETQ. This CDR3 has 11 amino acids. The CDR3 loop is CASSHEYEQYF. The DNA of the CDR3 is TGCGCCAGCAGCCACGAATACGAGCAGTACTTC. Drawing the rest from reference TRBV5-1 and TRBJ2-7, the complete variable domain is KAGVTQTPRYLIKTRGQQVTLSCSPISGHRSVSWYQQTPGQGLQFLFEYFSETQRNKGNFPGRFSGRQFSNSRSEMNVSTLELGDSALYLCASSHEYEQYFGPGTRLTVT.

The V gene is TRBV7-9, the J gene TRBJ1-2; D ambiguous. Trimming shortened V by 5 bases and J by 7 bases, and 20 bases separated the two germline ends. Germline CDR1 and CDR2: SEHNR and FQNEAQ (reference sequence). The length of the CDR3 is 15 residues. CDR3 sequence: CASSRSPVRAGGYTF. CDR3 DNA sequence: TGTGCCAGCAGCCGGAGCCCGGTCCGGGCGGGTGGCTACACCTTC.

This clonotype was detected only a few times. The chain joins TRBV12-3 or TRBV12-4 to TRBJ1-1, with D uncertain. Trimming took 6 bases from V and 3 from J, leaving 14 bases between them. The CDR3 extends over 14 amino acids. The CDR3 DNA is TGTGCCAGCAGCTCCTTTTCCTTGGACACTGAAGCTTTCTTT. Its translation is CASSSFSLDTEAFF.

This clonotype showed up many times. The chain links TRBV5-1 to TRBJ2-5; D uncertain. The V gene's germline CDR1 is SGHRS and CDR2 YFSETQ. The CDR3 covers 13 residues. Trimming removed 2 bases from V and 1 base from J, with 6 bases in between. CDR3: CASSLQSQETQYF. The DNA for the CDR3 is TGCGCCAGCAGCTTACAAAGCCAAGAGACCCAGTACTTC.

The genes are TRBV27 and TRBJ2-1, with 9 nucleotides matching TRBD2. From germline, CDR1 is MNHEY and CDR2 SMNVEV (reference sequence). The CDR3 extends over 15 amino acids. V trimming: 5 bases; J trimming: 6 bases; junction bases outside the gene matches: 8. CDR3 in amino acids: CASSPQTSGTNEQFF. The CDR3 nucleotides read TGTGCCAGCAGTCCTCAGACTAGCGGTACCAATGAGCAGTTCTTC.

This clonotype was seen only a few times. The chain links TRBV7-3 to TRBJ2-1; the match to TRBD2 covers 7 bases. From germline, CDR1 is SGHTA and CDR2 FQGTGA. The J segment lost 5 bases and the V segment lost 1 base, leaving 2 bases of the junction unmatched. The CDR3 contains 14 residues. The CDR3 region has the DNA TGTGCCAGCAGCTTAAGCGGGAGCCACAATGAGCAGTTCTTC. Its protein product is CASSLSGSHNEQFF.

This clonotype was seen more than once but under ten times. The genes are TRBV7-2 and TRBJ2-7; D gene uncertain. V lost 0 bases to trimming and J lost 2 bases, with 8 bases between them. This CDR3 region has 14 residues. The germline V gene has CDR1 SGHTA and CDR2 FQGNSA. The CDR3 region is CASSLAGRTYEQYF. For the CDR3, the DNA is TGTGCCAGCAGCTTAGCGGGCAGGACCTACGAGCAGTACTTC.

This clonotype was seen a few times. The chain couples TRBV12-3 or TRBV12-4 to TRBJ1-5; weak D call: TRBD1 (5 bases). The CDR3 is 13 residues long. V lost 6 bases to trimming and J lost 11 bases, with 17 bases between them. The CDR3 DNA sequence: TGTGCCAGCAGCGGAACCGGGGGTCGGGCCCAGCATTTT. Encoded protein: CASSGTGGRAQHF.

The genes are TRBV4-1 and TRBJ2-2; tentative D call: TRBD1 (6 bases). This CDR3 is built from 14 residues. With 7 bases removed from V and 2 bases from J, the gap between germline ends came to 11 bases. Germline V CDR1 and CDR2: MGHRA, YSYEKL. The CDR3 DNA reads as TGCGCCAGCACGAAGGGGGAAAACACCGGGGAGCTGTTTTTT. This translates into CASTKGENTGELFF.

This chain links TRBV12-3 or TRBV12-4 with TRBJ2-3; 11 bases are a match to TRBD2. V lost 7 bases and J lost 4; bases outside the gene matches: 13. The CDR3 contains 17 residues. As DNA, the CDR3 is TGTGCCAGCACCCCTCTACAACTAGCGGGAGTACCAGATACGCAGTATTTT. Translation gives CASTPLQLAGVPDTQYF.

This clonotype was detected a few times. In nucleotides, the CDR3 is TGTGCCAGCAGCTGGGGACAGGGGGCGCGGACTGAAGCTTTCTTT. Amino acids: CASSWGQGARTEAFF. The genes are TRBV5-8 and TRBJ1-1, with TRBD1 matching 12 bases. The junction had 5 bases not matched to a gene; V was cut back by 3 bases and J by 5 bases. The CDR3 contains 15 residues. In germline, CDR1 is SGHTS, CDR2 YDEGEE.

The chain recombines TRBV29-1 with TRBJ2-2; D gene ambiguous. V gave up 4 bases and J gave up 3 bases, with 6 bases separating them. This CDR3 spans 12 amino acids. CDR1 SQVTM and CDR2 ANQGSEA come from the germline V gene. The CDR3 bases are TGCAGCGTTGTCCTTCACACCGGGGAGCTGTTTTTT. Protein product: CSVVLHTGELFF.

This clonotype appeared a few times. This rearrangement joins TRBV5-4 to TRBJ1-6, with 8 bases that match TRBD1. CDR3 length: 15 amino acids. From germline, CDR1 is SGHNT and CDR2 YYREEE (reference sequence). Trimming at V came to 1 base and at J to 10 bases, leaving 7 bases not matched to a gene. CDR3: CASSLRGQVVSPLHF. The CDR3 region has the DNA TGTGCCAGCAGCTTGAGGGGACAGGTCGTCTCACCCCTCCACTTT.

The gene calls are TRBV9 and TRBJ2-1; 10 nucleotides align to TRBD2. This CDR3 region has 15 residues. Germline lookup yields CDR1 SGDLS and CDR2 YYNGEE. The trim removed 2 bases at V and 6 bases at J, leaving 5 bases unmatched. CDR3 nucleotide sequence: TGTGCCAGCAGCGTCCTAGCGGGGGCCATCAATGAGCAGTTCTTC. Protein product: CASSVLAGAINEQFF.

This clonotype occurred a few times. V usage is TRBV7-9 and J usage is TRBJ2-1, with 9 bases lining up with TRBD2. V lost 9 bases and J lost 5; bases outside the gene matches: 8. The CDR3 runs to 14 residues. Germline lookup yields CDR1 SEHNR and CDR2 FQNEAQ (reference sequence). CDR3 in amino acids: CASGRLAGNNEQFF. As DNA, the CDR3 is TGTGCCAGTGGCAGGCTAGCGGGGAACAATGAGCAGTTCTTC.

This clonotype has only a few counts. The rearrangement joins TRBV2 to TRBJ1-2; D remains unclear. There are 14 residues in the CDR3. Germline V gene lookup returns CDR1 SNHLY and CDR2 FYNNEI. The germline V and J ends were trimmed by 1 base and 7 bases, with 13 bases remaining between them. The CDR3 DNA reads TGTGCCAGCAGTGAAGGTCAGACTCTTGGTGGCTACACCTTC. It specifies CASSEGQTLGGYTF.

There are a few counts of this clonotype. The chain couples TRBV10-3 to TRBJ2-1, with D tentatively TRBD1 (5 bases). This CDR3 contains 17 residues. CDR1 and CDR2 from the germline V gene are ENHRY and SYGVKD. V was shortened by 0 bases and J by 8 bases, with 20 bases between the two germline ends. The CDR3 is CAISESNRPLGMDEQFF. In DNA form, the CDR3 reads TGTGCCATCAGTGAGTCGAACAGGCCCCTCGGAATGGATGAGCAGTTCTTC.

This clonotype was counted only a few times. This chain links TRBV5-1 with TRBJ2-7; D is perhaps TRBD1 or TRBD2 (5 bases each). The CDR3 totals 14 residues. V was shortened by 4 bases and J by 3 bases, with 14 bases between the two germline ends. Germline V gene sequence: CDR1 SGHRS, CDR2 YFSETQ. CDR3 amino acids: CASSRVDSGYEQYF. The CDR3 bases are TGCGCCAGCAGCCGGGTCGACAGCGGCTACGAGCAGTACTTC.